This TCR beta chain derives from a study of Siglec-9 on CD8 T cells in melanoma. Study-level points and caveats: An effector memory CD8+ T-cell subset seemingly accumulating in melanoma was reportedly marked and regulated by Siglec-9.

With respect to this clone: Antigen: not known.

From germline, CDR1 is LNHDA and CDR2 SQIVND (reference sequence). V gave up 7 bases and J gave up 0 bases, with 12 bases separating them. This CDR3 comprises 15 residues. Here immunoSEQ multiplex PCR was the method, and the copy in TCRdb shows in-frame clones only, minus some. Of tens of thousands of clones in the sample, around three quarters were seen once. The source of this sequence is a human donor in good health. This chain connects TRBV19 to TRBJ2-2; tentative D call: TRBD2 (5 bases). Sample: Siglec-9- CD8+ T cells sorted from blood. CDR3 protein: CASNGEFANTGELFF. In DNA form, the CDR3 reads TGTGCCAGTAACGGGGAGTTCGCGAACACCGGGGAGCTGTTTTTT.